This T cell receptor beta chain was captured by sequencing in a study of T-cell memory formation after mild COVID-19. Study at large: TCR clusters were largely donor specific.

TCRdb re-called the 5' RACE reads with MiXCR, one entry per CDR3 protein. The table includes 340,000 or so distinct CDR3 sequences, 10% to 15% detected once. This clonotype was found a few times. Its antigen is unknown. Notes on the study in general: Clones shrinking from day 15 to 85 showed even CD4/CD8 mixes; later expanders tilted CD4+. Researchers found some responding clones in pre-infection memory, a sign that cross-reactive memory joined. Largely, contracting CD4+ clones fell within CM and EM, and contracting CD8+ clones within EMRA.

Looked up from germline, CDR1 is SQVTM and CDR2 is ANQGSEA. The CDR3 consists of 14 residues. Unmatched junction bases numbered 4, after V lost 0 bases and J lost 3 bases. The TCR originated in a young man who had mild COVID-19 (a few samples of this study predate the infection). Cell type and time point are not known. The sample consisted of PBMCs or a T cell subset sorted from them (not recorded which). The V call is TRBV29-1, the J call TRBJ2-5; 7 positions agree with TRBD2. The CDR3 sequence: CSVEDRLAEETQYF. The CDR3 coding sequence is TGCAGCGTTGAAGATCGGCTAGCGGAAGAGACCCAGTACTTC.